These T cell receptor beta chains were read from a single sample in a study of regulatory T cells in long-lasting Graves disease. TCRdb called the multiplex PCR reads again in MiXCR, with one record for every CDR3 protein. The repertoire includes almost 350,000 distinct CDR3 sequences, roughly a fifth of them detected once, and approximately 31% sits in the top ten. Sequenced here: peripheral blood mononuclear cells (PBMCs), sampled when the disease was refractory, from a patient treated with antithyroid drugs. These receptor sequences come from a female donor with Graves disease. The CDR3 runs from the conserved cysteine through the conserved F or W. The D gene is left open where the match is weak. Expanded clones are given a class, and other clones once, few, many or no size at all.

j_call,clone_size,d_call,v_call,cdr3_nt,cdr3_aa
TRBJ2-5,few,.,TRBV10-3,TGTGCCATCAGTGAAAATACTAACAGGGACAAAGAGACCCAGTACTTC,CAISENTNRDKETQYF
TRBJ2-1,.,.,TRBV20-1,TGCAGTGCTAGGTCCCCCCAGGGGTATGAGCAGTTCTTC,CSARSPQGYEQFF
TRBJ2-7,.,TRBD2,TRBV20-1,TGCAGTGCTGCACTAGCGGAAGCCTACGAGCAGTACTTC,CSAALAEAYEQYF
TRBJ1-1,many,.,TRBV3-1,TGTGCCAGCAGCCAATCTTGGGGAACTGAAGCTTTCTTT,CASSQSWGTEAFF
TRBJ2-7,many,TRBD1,TRBV6-5,TGTGCCAGCAGTTACGCCAGGGGGCGCGAGCAGTACTTC,CASSYARGREQYF
TRBJ1-1,many,TRBD1,TRBV11-2,TGTGCCAGCAGCTCTCCCGGGACAGGGAACACTGAAGCTTTCTTT,CASSSPGTGNTEAFF
TRBJ1-3,many,.,TRBV6-2/TRBV6-3,TGTGCCAGCAGTTACTTGGGGGGAAACACCATATATTTT,CASSYLGGNTIYF
TRBJ1-4,few,TRBD1,TRBV7-2,TGTGCCAGCAGCTTAGGGGGGGGACAGCAACAAAAACTGTTTTTT,CASSLGGGQQQKLFF
TRBJ1-5,few,.,TRBV7-8,TGTGCCAGCAGCGTCGACGGGGGATTCCAGCCCCAGCATTTT,CASSVDGGFQPQHF
TRBJ1-6,many,TRBD1,TRBV6-5,TGTGCCAGCAGTTACATCCCTCATCTCCAGGGGGTACTACCCCTCCACTTT,CASSYIPHLQGVLPLHF
TRBJ1-2,many,.,TRBV28,TGTGCCAGCAGGTCAATTGCGGGTCCTAACTATGGCTACACCTTC,CASRSIAGPNYGYTF
TRBJ2-7,many,TRBD1,TRBV5-1,TGCGCCAGCAGCTTATGGGACAGGGCGGACAACGAGCAGTACTTC,CASSLWDRADNEQYF
TRBJ2-7,.,TRBD1,TRBV18,TGTGCCAGCTCACCAAAGCAGGGGGTGGCCGAGCAGTACTTC,CASSPKQGVAEQYF
TRBJ2-7,few,.,TRBV19,TGTGCCAGTAGTATCTCTAGTGGAGTCGGCTACGAGCAGTACTTC,CASSISSGVGYEQYF
TRBJ2-5,many,TRBD1,TRBV7-2,TGTGCCAGCAGCTTAGCGCGGACAGGGAGAGAGACCCAGTACTTC,CASSLARTGRETQYF
TRBJ2-3,.,.,TRBV14,TGTGCCAGCAGCCAGCGGACGGGAAGCACAGATACGCAGTATTTT,CASSQRTGSTDTQYF
TRBJ1-1,.,.,TRBV7-2,TGTGCCAGCAGGTCTATGAACACTGAAACTTTCTTT,CASRSMNTETFF
TRBJ2-3,few,.,TRBV3-1,TGTGCCAGCAGCCAAGCTGGAGATACGCAGTATTTT,CASSQAGDTQYF
TRBJ2-6,many,TRBD2,TRBV11-2,TGTGCCAGCAGCTCGATTAGCGGGGGCCTCGCGCGCAACGTCCTGACTTTC,CASSSISGGLARNVLTF
TRBJ1-3,few,.,TRBV4-1,TGCGCCAGCAGCCAAGTAAATGGGCGAGGGTGGAATTTT,CASSQVNGRGWNF
TRBJ2-7,.,TRBD1,TRBV20-1,TGCAGTGCTAGACTACCACAGGGGACCCGCTCCTACGAGCAGTACTTC,CSARLPQGTRSYEQYF
TRBJ1-1,once,.,TRBV5-5,TGTGCCAGCAGCTTGGGGGCAGACCGCACTGAAGCTTTCTTT,CASSLGADRTEAFF
TRBJ2-3,once,.,TRBV12-3/TRBV12-4,TGTGCCAGCAGTTTGGGCACTTCTAGCACAGATACGCAGTATTTT,CASSLGTSSTDTQYF
TRBJ2-7,many,.,TRBV6-2/TRBV6-3,TGTGCCAGCAGTTACGGGGGCACGCCAGGGTACGAGCAGTACTTC,CASSYGGTPGYEQYF
TRBJ2-7,once,.,TRBV7-9,TGTGCCAGCAGCCCTAAGCGCCCAACCTACGAGCAGTACTTC,CASSPKRPTYEQYF
TRBJ1-1,many,.,TRBV12-3/TRBV12-4,TGTGCCAGCAGTCAGGTTCCGGGGAACACTGAAGCTTTCTTT,CASSQVPGNTEAFF
TRBJ2-7,once,.,TRBV20-1,TGCAGTGCCCCGAGAGGGGACAACTCCTACGAGCAGTACTTC,CSAPRGDNSYEQYF
TRBJ2-7,few,TRBD2,TRBV5-1,TGCGCCAGCAGCTTGGGACCTGCGGGGGGCTCCTACGAGCAGTACTTC,CASSLGPAGGSYEQYF
TRBJ2-5,many,.,TRBV2,TGTGCCAGCAGAGAAAGGGGACTTCAAGAGACCCAGTACTTC,CASRERGLQETQYF
TRBJ2-7,few,TRBD2,TRBV6-1,TGTGCCAGCAGTGGGGATAGCGGGGCAACCTACGAGCAGTACTTC,CASSGDSGATYEQYF
TRBJ2-7,.,TRBD2,TRBV7-2,TGTGCCAGCAGCTCGCCTAGCGGGTTCTCCTACGAGCAGTACTTC,CASSSPSGFSYEQYF
TRBJ2-7,.,.,TRBV7-9,TGTGCCAGCTCAGCTTCCGGACAGACTATCGAGCAGTACTTC,CASSASGQTIEQYF
TRBJ2-3,.,.,TRBV20-1,TGCAGTGCTAGTCCGATAACCAGGGAGGGCACAGATACGCAGTATTTT,CSASPITREGTDTQYF
TRBJ1-2,many,.,TRBV20-1,TGCAGTGCCATTCCCGGAGAGGGAGGCTATGGCTACACCTTC,CSAIPGEGGYGYTF
TRBJ1-1,few,.,TRBV4-3,TGCGCCAGCAGCCAAGACAGGGATTTGAACACTGAAGCTTTCTTT,CASSQDRDLNTEAFF
TRBJ1-3,.,TRBD1,TRBV28,TGTGCCAGCAGTTCAACATTACTCGGACAGGGGGGAAGAAACACCATATATTTT,CASSSTLLGQGGRNTIYF
TRBJ1-2,many,.,TRBV24-1,TGTGCCACCCAAGGAAGTCTCTATGGCTACACCTTC,CATQGSLYGYTF
TRBJ2-7,many,TRBD1,TRBV28,TGTGCCAGCAACCCTTATTTGGGGGGACAGGGGGAGTACGAGCAGTACTTC,CASNPYLGGQGEYEQYF
TRBJ1-5,few,.,TRBV5-1,TGCGCCAGCAGGATCGCCTCGGGCAGCAATCAGCCCCAGCATTTT,CASRIASGSNQPQHF
TRBJ1-5,.,.,TRBV3-1,TGTGCCAGCAGCCAAAACCCGTCCAATCAGCCCCAGCATTTT,CASSQNPSNQPQHF
TRBJ1-2,few,.,TRBV18,TGTGCCAGCTCACCTCAGACTTCGAACTATGGCTACACCTTC,CASSPQTSNYGYTF
TRBJ1-6,.,TRBD1,TRBV19,TGTGCCAGTAGTGCAAGACAGGGATTGGGAAATTCACCCCTCCACTTT,CASSARQGLGNSPLHF
TRBJ1-3,few,.,TRBV6-2/TRBV6-3,TGTGCCAGCAGTTACTCCCCGGCTGCTGGAAACACCATATATTTT,CASSYSPAAGNTIYF
TRBJ1-2,many,.,TRBV7-8,TGTGCCAGCAGCTTAGGGCTAGGCGGCTACACCTTC,CASSLGLGGYTF
TRBJ1-3,few,.,TRBV20-1,TGCAGTGCTAGAGATGGGACCGGGGACGGAAACACCATATATTTT,CSARDGTGDGNTIYF
TRBJ1-5,.,TRBD1,TRBV5-5,TGTGCCAGCAGCTTGGGGGGACGACAGGGGGCGAGGCGTGGCAATCAGCCCCAGCATTTT,CASSLGGRQGARRGNQPQHF
TRBJ1-2,few,.,TRBV19,TGTGCCAGTAGTATAGATCGGTATGGCTACACCTTC,CASSIDRYGYTF
TRBJ1-2,few,TRBD1,TRBV6-1,TGTGCCAGCAGTGAACCGGGACAGCCGTATGGCTACACCTTC,CASSEPGQPYGYTF
TRBJ2-1,.,TRBD2,TRBV28,TGTGCCAGCAGTTTAGGCACTAGCGGGAGCCACGAGCAGTTCTTC,CASSLGTSGSHEQFF
TRBJ2-7,few,TRBD2,TRBV7-9,TGTGCCCTAGTCTCTAGCGGCTCCTACGAGCAGTACTTC,CALVSSGSYEQYF
TRBJ2-3,few,TRBD1,TRBV6-1,TGTGCCAGCAACCCCAGCGGGACAGGGGGCACAGATACGCAGTATTTT,CASNPSGTGGTDTQYF
TRBJ2-7,many,.,TRBV7-9,TGTGCCAGCAGCTTAGCACAGAACGAGCAGTACTTC,CASSLAQNEQYF
TRBJ2-7,.,.,TRBV28,TGTGCCAGCAGTTTATCGGGTTTGAGGAGCTCCTACGAGCAGTACTTC,CASSLSGLRSSYEQYF
TRBJ1-2,many,.,TRBV27,TGTGCCAGCAGTCGTCGGCCCACCACCGTGGATACCTATGGCTACACCTTC,CASSRRPTTVDTYGYTF
TRBJ2-5,many,TRBD2,TRBV7-9,TGTGCCAGCAGCCCCGGGAGGATTCGCGCAGTAGCCCAGTACTTC,CASSPGRIRAVAQYF
TRBJ2-5,.,.,TRBV5-1,TGCGCCAGCAGCGGAGGAGGGACGGGCGAGACCCAGTACTTC,CASSGGGTGETQYF
TRBJ1-2,many,TRBD1,TRBV3-1,TGTGCCTCGCGGGGGGGGACAGGCGGCTACACCTTC,CASRGGTGGYTF
TRBJ1-4,many,.,TRBV29-1,TGCAGCGTCGAGGGGGGAATGTCGAATGAAAAACTGTTTTTT,CSVEGGMSNEKLFF
TRBJ1-2,.,TRBD1,TRBV29-1,TGCAGCGTTTTGGACAGGAACTATGGCTACACCTTC,CSVLDRNYGYTF
TRBJ1-4,many,TRBD1,TRBV12-3/TRBV12-4,TGTGCCAGCAGTTGGACAGGCACTAATGAAAAACTGTTTTTT,CASSWTGTNEKLFF